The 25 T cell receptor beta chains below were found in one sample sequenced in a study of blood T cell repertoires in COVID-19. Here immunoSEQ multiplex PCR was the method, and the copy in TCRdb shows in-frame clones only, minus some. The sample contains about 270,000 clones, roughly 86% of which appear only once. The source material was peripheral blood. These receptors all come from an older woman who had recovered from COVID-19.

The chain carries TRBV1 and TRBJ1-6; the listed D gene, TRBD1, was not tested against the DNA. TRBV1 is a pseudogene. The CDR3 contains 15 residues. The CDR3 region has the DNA TGCACCAGCAGCCTTTGGACAGGGCCCAATTCACCCCTCCACTTT. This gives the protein CTSSLWTGPNSPLHF.

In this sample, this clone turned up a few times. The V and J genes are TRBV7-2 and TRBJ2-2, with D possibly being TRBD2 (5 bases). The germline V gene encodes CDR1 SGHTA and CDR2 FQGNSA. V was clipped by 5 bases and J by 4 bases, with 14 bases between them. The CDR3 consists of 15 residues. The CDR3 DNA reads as TGTGCCAGCAGCCCAACGAAGGCGGGCACCGGGGAGCTGTTTTTT. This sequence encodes CASSPTKAGTGELFF.

CDR3 bases: TGCGCCAGCAGCAGCCACTACGAGCAGTACTTC. It yields the protein CASSSHYEQYF. V usage is TRBV5-1 and J usage is TRBJ2-7, with D unresolved. V was shortened by 4 bases and J by 3 bases, with 5 bases between the two germline ends. Germline lookup yields CDR1 SGHRS and CDR2 YFSETQ. The CDR3 has 11 amino acids.

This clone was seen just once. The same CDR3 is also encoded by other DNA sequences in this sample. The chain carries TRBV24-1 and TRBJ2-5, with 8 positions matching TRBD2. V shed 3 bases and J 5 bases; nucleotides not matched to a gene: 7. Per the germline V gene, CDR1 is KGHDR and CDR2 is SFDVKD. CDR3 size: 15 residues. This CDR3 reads CATSDPGGAGETQYF. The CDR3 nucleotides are TGTGCCACCAGTGATCCCGGGGGGGCTGGGGAGACCCAGTACTTC.

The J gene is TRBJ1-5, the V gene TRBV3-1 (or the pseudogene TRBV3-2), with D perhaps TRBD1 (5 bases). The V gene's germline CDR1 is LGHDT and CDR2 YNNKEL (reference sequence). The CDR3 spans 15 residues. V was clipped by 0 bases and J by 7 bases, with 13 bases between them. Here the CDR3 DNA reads TGTGCCAGCAGCCAAGATCACCAGGGTTTCCAGCCCCAGCATTTT. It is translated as CASSQDHQGFQPQHF.

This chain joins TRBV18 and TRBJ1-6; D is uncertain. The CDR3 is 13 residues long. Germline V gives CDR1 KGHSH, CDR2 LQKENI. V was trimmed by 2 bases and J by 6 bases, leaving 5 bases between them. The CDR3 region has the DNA TGTGCCAGCTCACCAGTCGGTAATTCACCCCTCCACTTT. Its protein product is CASSPVGNSPLHF.

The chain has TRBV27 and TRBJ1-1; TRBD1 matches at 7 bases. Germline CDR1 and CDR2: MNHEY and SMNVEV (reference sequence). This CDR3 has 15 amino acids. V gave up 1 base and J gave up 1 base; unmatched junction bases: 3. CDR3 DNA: TGTGCCAGCAGTTTATGGGACAGACCGAACACTGAAGCTTTCTTT. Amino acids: CASSLWDRPNTEAFF.

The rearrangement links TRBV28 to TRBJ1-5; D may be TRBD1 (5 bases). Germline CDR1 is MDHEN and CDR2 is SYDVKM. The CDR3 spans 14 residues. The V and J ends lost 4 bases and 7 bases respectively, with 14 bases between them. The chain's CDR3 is CASSSGQGAQPQHF. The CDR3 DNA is TGTGCCAGCAGTTCAGGGCAGGGTGCCCAGCCCCAGCATTTT.

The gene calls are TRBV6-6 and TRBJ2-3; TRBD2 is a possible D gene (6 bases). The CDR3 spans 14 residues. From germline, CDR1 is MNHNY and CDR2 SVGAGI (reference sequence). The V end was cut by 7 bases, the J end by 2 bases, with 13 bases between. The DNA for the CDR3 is TGTGCCAGCAAACGACTAGGCCTCACAGATACGCAGTATTTT. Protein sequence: CASKRLGLTDTQYF.

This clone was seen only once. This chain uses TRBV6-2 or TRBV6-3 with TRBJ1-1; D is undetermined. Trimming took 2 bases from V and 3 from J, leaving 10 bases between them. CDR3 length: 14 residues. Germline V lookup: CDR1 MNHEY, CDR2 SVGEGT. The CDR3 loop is CASSYKLGDTEAFF. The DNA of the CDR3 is TGTGCCAGCAGTTACAAACTGGGAGACACTGAAGCTTTCTTT.

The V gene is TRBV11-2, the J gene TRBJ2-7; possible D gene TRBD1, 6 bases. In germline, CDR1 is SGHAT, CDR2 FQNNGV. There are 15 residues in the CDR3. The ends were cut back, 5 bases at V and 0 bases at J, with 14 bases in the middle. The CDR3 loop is CASSLNRVSSYEQYF. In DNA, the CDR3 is TGTGCCAGCAGCCTCAACAGGGTTAGCTCCTACGAGCAGTACTTC.

The CDR3 loop is CASSFGGTLGETQYF. Here the CDR3 DNA reads TGTGCCAGCAGCTTCGGGGGGACCTTAGGAGAGACCCAGTACTTC. The rearrangement uses TRBV5-5 and TRBJ2-5; 7 nucleotides match TRBD2. This CDR3 is 15 amino acids long. The V segment lost 2 bases and the J segment 4 bases; nucleotides outside the gene matches: 8. CDR1 and CDR2 (germline): SGHKS, YYEKEE (reference sequence).

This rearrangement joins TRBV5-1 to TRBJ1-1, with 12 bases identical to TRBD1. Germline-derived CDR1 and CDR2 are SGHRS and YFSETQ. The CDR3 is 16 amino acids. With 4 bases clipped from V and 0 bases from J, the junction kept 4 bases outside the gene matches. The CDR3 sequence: CASSTGTGGLNTEAFF. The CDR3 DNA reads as TGCGCCAGCAGCACCGGGACAGGGGGCCTGAACACTGAAGCTTTCTTT.

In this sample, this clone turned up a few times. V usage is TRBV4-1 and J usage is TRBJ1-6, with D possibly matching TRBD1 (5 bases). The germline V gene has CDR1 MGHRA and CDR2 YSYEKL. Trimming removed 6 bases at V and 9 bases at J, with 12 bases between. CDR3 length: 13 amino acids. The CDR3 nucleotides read TGCGCCAGCAGTCACGGGGGGATTTCACCCCTCCACTTT. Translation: CASSHGGISPLHF.

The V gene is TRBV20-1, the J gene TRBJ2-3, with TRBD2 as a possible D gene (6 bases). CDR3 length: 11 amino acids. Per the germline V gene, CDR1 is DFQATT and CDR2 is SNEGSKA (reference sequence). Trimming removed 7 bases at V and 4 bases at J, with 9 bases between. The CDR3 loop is CSVGSADTQYF. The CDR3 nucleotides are TGCAGTGTCGGGAGCGCAGATACGCAGTATTTT.

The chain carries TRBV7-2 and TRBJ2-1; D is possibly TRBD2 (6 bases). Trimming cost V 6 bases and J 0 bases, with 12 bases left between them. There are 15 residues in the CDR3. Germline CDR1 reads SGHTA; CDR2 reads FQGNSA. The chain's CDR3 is CASSTQTSSYNEQFF. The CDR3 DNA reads TGTGCCAGCAGTACCCAGACTAGCTCCTACAATGAGCAGTTCTTC.

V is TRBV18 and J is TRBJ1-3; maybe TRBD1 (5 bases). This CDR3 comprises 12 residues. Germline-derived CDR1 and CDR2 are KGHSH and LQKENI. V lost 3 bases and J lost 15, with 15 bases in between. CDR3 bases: TGTGCCAGCTCACCCGAGATCGGGGGGACATATTTT. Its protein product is CASSPEIGGTYF. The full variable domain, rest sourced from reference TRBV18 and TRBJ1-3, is NAGVMQNPRHLVRRRGQEARLRCSPMKGHSHVYWYRQLPEEGLKFMVYLQKENIIDESGMPKERFSAEFPKEGPSILRIQQVVRGDSAAYFCASSPEIGGTYFGEGSWLTVV.

The CDR3 loop reads CATTGFNEQYF. The CDR3 DNA reads TGTGCCACCACAGGGTTCAACGAGCAGTACTTC. The J gene is TRBJ2-7, the V gene TRBV2; tentatively, D is TRBD1 (6 bases). Trimming left V 10 bases short and J 5 bases short, with 12 bases between. From germline, CDR1 is SNHLY and CDR2 FYNNEI. The CDR3 has 11 amino acids.

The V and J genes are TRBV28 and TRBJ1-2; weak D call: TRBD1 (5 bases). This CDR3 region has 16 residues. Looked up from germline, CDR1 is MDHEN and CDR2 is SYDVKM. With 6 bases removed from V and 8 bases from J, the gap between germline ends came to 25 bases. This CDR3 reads CASSPTQEGLGGGYTF. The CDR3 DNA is TGTGCCAGCAGCCCGACCCAGGAGGGTCTGGGGGGGGGCTACACCTTC.

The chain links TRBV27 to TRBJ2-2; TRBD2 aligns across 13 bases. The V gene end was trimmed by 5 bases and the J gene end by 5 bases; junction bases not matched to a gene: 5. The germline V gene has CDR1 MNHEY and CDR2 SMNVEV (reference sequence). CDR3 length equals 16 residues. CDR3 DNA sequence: TGTGCCAGCAGTCCGCTGACTAGCGGGGGGACCGGGGAGCTGTTTTTT. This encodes CASSPLTSGGTGELFF.

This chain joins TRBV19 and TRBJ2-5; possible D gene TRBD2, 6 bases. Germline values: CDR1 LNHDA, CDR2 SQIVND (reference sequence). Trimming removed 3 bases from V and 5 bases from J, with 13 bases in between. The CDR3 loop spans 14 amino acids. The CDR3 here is CASSIFGAGETQYF. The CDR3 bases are TGTGCCAGTAGTATCTTCGGGGCGGGGGAGACCCAGTACTTC.

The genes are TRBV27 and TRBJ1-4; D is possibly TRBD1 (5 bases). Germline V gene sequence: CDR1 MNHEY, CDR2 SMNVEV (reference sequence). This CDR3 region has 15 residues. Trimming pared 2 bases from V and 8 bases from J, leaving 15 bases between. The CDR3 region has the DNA TGTGCCAGCAGTTTACAGGGCCCTACTGGGGAAAAACTGTTTTTT. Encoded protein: CASSLQGPTGEKLFF.

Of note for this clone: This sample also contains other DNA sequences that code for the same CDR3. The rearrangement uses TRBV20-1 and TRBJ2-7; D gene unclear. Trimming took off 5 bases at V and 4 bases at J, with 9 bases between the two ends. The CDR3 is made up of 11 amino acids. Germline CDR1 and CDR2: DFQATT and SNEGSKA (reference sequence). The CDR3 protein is CSARRGYEQYF. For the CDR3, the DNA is TGCAGTGCTCGACGAGGATACGAGCAGTACTTC.

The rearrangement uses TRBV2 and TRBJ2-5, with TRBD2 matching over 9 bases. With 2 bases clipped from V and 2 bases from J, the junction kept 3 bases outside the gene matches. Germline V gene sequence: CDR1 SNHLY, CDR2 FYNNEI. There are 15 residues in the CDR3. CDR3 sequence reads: CASSELAGSQETQYF. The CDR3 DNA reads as TGTGCCAGCAGTGAACTAGCGGGGAGTCAAGAGACCCAGTACTTC.

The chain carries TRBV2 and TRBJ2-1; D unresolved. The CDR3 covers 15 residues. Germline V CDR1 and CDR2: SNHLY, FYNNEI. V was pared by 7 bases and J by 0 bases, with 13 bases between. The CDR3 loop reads CASIFLLSSYNEQFF. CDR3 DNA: TGTGCCAGCATATTTCTCCTTAGCTCCTACAATGAGCAGTTCTTC.